These 22 T cell receptor beta chains were all obtained from the same sample, sequenced in a study of vaccination and CD4 T cells after COVID-19. Treatment here: approximately nine-day PBMC culture with coronavirus spike peptide pools or control peptides (ViraFEST assay). Sequencing of cultured CD4+ T cell DNA used the Oncomine TCR Beta short-read assay. TCRdb reprocessed the PCR reads with MiXCR, giving one entry per CDR3 protein. This repertoire shows around 16,000 distinct CDR3 sequences, around half found once; its top ten account for around 20%. No antigen is known for these receptors. This material consisted of CD4+ T cells from blood, cultured in vitro, taken before SARS-CoV-2 vaccination. The receptors derive from a human donor who had recovered from COVID-19.

This clonotype was seen a few times. The CDR3 DNA is TGCAGTGCTAGAGAGTCAGGCAGCTATGGCTACACCTTC. Its translation: CSARESGSYGYTF. V is TRBV20-1 and J is TRBJ1-2; no clear D. The CDR3 runs to 13 residues. Germline assignment: CDR1 DFQATT and CDR2 SNEGSKA (reference sequence). The V gene lost 0 bases and the J gene lost 4 bases, with 9 bases spanning the gap.

CDR3 amino acids: CASRDRVGDGYTF. The CDR3 nucleotides are TGTGCCAGTCGGGACAGGGTTGGGGATGGCTACACCTTC. The V and J genes are TRBV19 and TRBJ1-2, with 9 bases identical to TRBD1. There are 13 residues in the CDR3. V dropped 8 bases and J dropped 6; count of bases not matched to a gene: 7. From germline, CDR1 is LNHDA and CDR2 SQIVND (reference sequence).

This clonotype was found once. This sequence joins TRBV4-1 and TRBJ2-1; D might be TRBD2 (7 bases). This CDR3 region has 15 residues. Between the trimmed V and J ends, which lost 4 bases and 0 bases, there was a span of 10 bases. CDR1 is MGHRA and CDR2 is YSYEKL in the germline V gene. CDR3 region: CASSLGGDSYNEQFF. The CDR3 DNA is TGCGCCAGCAGCCTAGGGGGGGACTCCTACAATGAGCAGTTCTTC.

The J gene is TRBJ1-2, the V gene TRBV6-1; a possible D gene is TRBD1 (5 bases). The V end lost 6 bases, the J end lost 1 base, and 12 bases lay between the germline ends. CDR3 length: 14 residues. CDR1 and CDR2 from the germline V gene are MNHNS and SASEGT. The CDR3 DNA reads TGTGCCAGCAGAGAGGGAAGGGGTAACTATGGCTACACCTTC. As protein: CASREGRGNYGYTF.

This clonotype was counted only a few times. This chain connects TRBV20-1 to TRBJ2-2, with 7 bases fitting TRBD1. This CDR3 is 13 amino acids long. Germline assignment: CDR1 DFQATT and CDR2 SNEGSKA (reference sequence). With V trimmed by 0 bases and J by 6 bases, 1 base remained unmatched. Here the CDR3 DNA reads TGCAGTGCTAGAGATCAGGGGGCCGGGGAGCTGTTTTTT. Translated: CSARDQGAGELFF.

The chain is built from TRBV2 and TRBJ2-7; D is undetermined. Trimming took off 9 bases at V and 4 bases at J, with 10 bases between the two ends. The CDR3 runs to 11 residues. Germline values: CDR1 SNHLY, CDR2 FYNNEI. The CDR3 protein is CASLTGYEQYF. The CDR3 nucleotides read TGTGCCAGTTTGACCGGGTACGAGCAGTACTTC.

V and J are TRBV7-2 and TRBJ1-2; no firm D call. Germline CDR1 SGHTA, CDR2 FQGNSA. CDR3 length: 13 amino acids. Deletions cut 5 bases from V and 5 bases from J, with 12 bases between. The DNA for the CDR3 is TGTGCCAGCAGCAGAACCGGAGAATATGGCTACACCTTC. Its protein product is CASSRTGEYGYTF.

The gene calls are TRBV27 and TRBJ2-5, with TRBD2 matching over 10 bases. V lost 7 bases, J lost 5 bases, and 16 bases stayed unmatched. Per germline, CDR1 MNHEY and CDR2 SMNVEV (reference sequence). The CDR3 has 17 residues. CDR3 region: CASTLLDRATSGETQYF. CDR3 in DNA: TGTGCCAGCACCCTTTTGGACAGGGCGACTAGCGGGGAGACCCAGTACTTC.

The V gene is TRBV28, the J gene TRBJ2-7, with D tentatively TRBD2 (5 bases). V lost 5 bases, J lost 0 bases, and 14 bases lay in between. Per germline, CDR1 MDHEN and CDR2 SYDVKM. The CDR3 consists of 15 residues. Here the CDR3 reads CASSTRTYRSYEQYF. Here the CDR3 DNA reads TGTGCCAGCAGTACCCGGACTTATCGCTCCTACGAGCAGTACTTC.

In DNA form, the CDR3 reads TGTGCCAGCAGTGTCGGGAGGGCTTCCGGGGAGCTGTTTTTT. Translation: CASSVGRASGELFF. The chain employs TRBV2 and TRBJ2-2; 8 bases align to TRBD2. The CDR3 consists of 14 residues. In germline, CDR1 is SNHLY, CDR2 FYNNEI. Trimming took 4 bases from V and 6 from J; bases not matched to a gene: 4.

This clonotype was seen a few times. The chain combines TRBV25-1 with TRBJ2-5; TRBD2 agrees at 11 bases. Germline trimming cut 3 bases from V and 2 bases from J; bases unmatched to any gene: 17. This CDR3 spans 20 amino acids. Germline CDR1 and CDR2: MGHDK and SYGVNS. For the CDR3, the DNA is TGTGCCAGCAGTGAGGCCTCTTACTTGAGTAGCGGGAGGGAACAAGAGACCCAGTACTTC. Translated, it gives CASSEASYLSSGREQETQYF.

This clonotype came up a few times. This sequence joins TRBV20-1 and TRBJ2-2; 12 nucleotides agree with TRBD2. After removal of 6 bases from V and 6 bases from J, the junction contained 23 bases not matched to a gene. The CDR3 has 20 residues. Per the germline V gene, CDR1 is DFQATT and CDR2 is SNEGSKA (reference sequence). Here the CDR3 reads CSAQRATSGRGAPLAGELFF. DNA of the CDR3: TGCAGTGCCCAGAGGGCGACTAGCGGGAGAGGAGCCCCCCTCGCCGGGGAGCTGTTTTTT.

The chain combines TRBV7-3 with TRBJ2-2; 9 nucleotides match TRBD1. Germline CDR1 and CDR2: SGHTA and FQGTGA. This CDR3 is built from 15 residues. The ends lost 0 bases at V and 5 bases at J; junction bases unmatched: 1. This CDR3 reads CASSLTGQGTGELFF. The CDR3 DNA follows: TGTGCCAGCAGCTTAACGGGACAGGGAACCGGGGAGCTGTTTTTT.

The table lists this clonotype with a few counts. This chain joins TRBV19 and TRBJ1-5, with D unresolved. Germline assignment: CDR1 LNHDA and CDR2 SQIVND (reference sequence). V gave up 3 bases and J gave up 4 bases, with 10 bases separating them. CDR3 length: 14 residues. CDR3 protein: CASSMIQANQPQHF. CDR3 DNA sequence: TGTGCCAGTAGTATGATCCAGGCTAATCAGCCCCAGCATTTT.

This clonotype was counted only a few times. This chain joins TRBV21-1 and TRBJ1-6. TRBV21-1 is assigned pseudogene status. This CDR3 is built from 13 residues. The CDR3 bases are TGTGCCAGCAGCAAAATCACCGATTCACCCCTCCACTTT. Its protein is CASSKITDSPLHF.

This clonotype was detected once. The CDR3 is CASSLSSRYTDTQYF. Written as DNA, the CDR3 is TGTGCCAGCAGCTTAAGTAGCAGATACACAGATACGCAGTATTTT. This chain connects TRBV7-2 to TRBJ2-3; no definite D call. V shed 2 bases and J shed 2 bases, with 11 bases lying between them. Germline lookup yields CDR1 SGHTA and CDR2 FQGNSA. This CDR3 contains 15 residues.

This rearrangement joins TRBV5-1 to TRBJ1-5; possible D gene TRBD1, 6 bases. This CDR3 is 13 amino acids long. V gave up 5 bases and J gave up 4 bases, with 10 bases separating them. In germline, CDR1 is SGHRS, CDR2 YFSETQ. CDR3 bases: TGCGCCAGCAGGAGGGGGGCTAATCAGCCCCAGCATTTT. The encoded protein is CASRRGANQPQHF.

This clonotype appeared a few times. The chain recombines TRBV2 with TRBJ1-1; D is perhaps TRBD1 (5 bases). CDR1 and CDR2 from the germline V gene are SNHLY and FYNNEI. The V end was cut by 6 bases, the J end by 1 base, with 9 bases between. The length of the CDR3 is 13 residues. CDR3 DNA sequence: TGTGCCAGCAGCGATACAGGGAACACTGAAGCTTTCTTT. It codes for CASSDTGNTEAFF. The whole variable domain, filled in from reference TRBV2 and TRBJ1-1, reads EPEVTQTPSHQVTQMGQEVILRCVPISNHLYFYWYRQILGQKVEFLVSFYNNEISEKSEIFDDQFSVERPDGSNFTLKIRSTKLEDSAMYFCASSDTGNTEAFFGQGTRLTVV.

This chain's CDR3 is CASSRDRGWNYGYTF. The CDR3 nucleotides read TGTGCCAGCAGCCGGGACAGGGGGTGGAACTATGGCTACACCTTC. The V and J genes are TRBV3-1 and TRBJ1-2, with TRBD1 matching 11 bases. The CDR3 loop spans 15 amino acids. J was trimmed by 2 bases and V by 4 bases; bases with no gene match: 3. Germline V gives CDR1 LGHDT, CDR2 YNNKEL (reference sequence).

The rearrangement links TRBV20-1 to TRBJ2-7, with 13 bases aligning to TRBD2. The CDR3 is 15 residues long. The V gene's germline CDR1 is DFQATT and CDR2 SNEGSKA (reference sequence). Trimming at V came to 5 bases and at J to 0 bases, leaving 4 bases not matched to a gene. The CDR3 protein is CSASGLAGNSYEQYF. CDR3 DNA: TGCAGTGCTTCGGGACTAGCGGGGAACTCCTACGAGCAGTACTTC.

The chain carries TRBV6-1 and TRBJ1-5; D is uncertain. CDR3 length: 15 residues. Germline CDR1 MNHNS, CDR2 SASEGT. Trimming left V 2 bases short and J 5 bases short, with 13 bases between. The CDR3 here is CASSESGRQHQPQHF. CDR3 DNA: TGTGCCAGCAGTGAATCTGGACGTCAGCATCAGCCCCAGCATTTT.

This chain connects TRBV2 to TRBJ2-2; possibly TRBD1 or TRBD2 for D (7 bases each). V lost 6 bases to trimming and J lost 2 bases, with 13 bases between them. CDR1 SNHLY and CDR2 FYNNEI come from the germline V gene. The CDR3 has 15 residues. The CDR3, as DNA: TGTGCCAGCAGGGGGGGGACAGCCAACACCGGGGAGCTGTTTTTT. This gives the protein CASRGGTANTGELFF.